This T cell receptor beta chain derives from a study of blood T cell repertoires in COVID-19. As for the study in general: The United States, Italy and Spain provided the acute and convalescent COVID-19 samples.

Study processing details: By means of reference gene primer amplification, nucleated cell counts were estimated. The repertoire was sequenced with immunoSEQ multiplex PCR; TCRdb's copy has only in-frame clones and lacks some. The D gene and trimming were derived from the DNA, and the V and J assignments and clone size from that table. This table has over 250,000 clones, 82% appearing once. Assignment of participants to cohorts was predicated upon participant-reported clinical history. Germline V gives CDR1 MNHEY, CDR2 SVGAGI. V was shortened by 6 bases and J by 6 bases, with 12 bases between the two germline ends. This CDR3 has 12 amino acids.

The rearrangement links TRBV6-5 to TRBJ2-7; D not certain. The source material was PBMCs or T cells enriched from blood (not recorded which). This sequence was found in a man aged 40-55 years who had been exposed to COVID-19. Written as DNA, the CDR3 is TGTGCCAGCAGAACCCTAGGCCTCGAGCAGTACTTC. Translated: CASRTLGLEQYF.